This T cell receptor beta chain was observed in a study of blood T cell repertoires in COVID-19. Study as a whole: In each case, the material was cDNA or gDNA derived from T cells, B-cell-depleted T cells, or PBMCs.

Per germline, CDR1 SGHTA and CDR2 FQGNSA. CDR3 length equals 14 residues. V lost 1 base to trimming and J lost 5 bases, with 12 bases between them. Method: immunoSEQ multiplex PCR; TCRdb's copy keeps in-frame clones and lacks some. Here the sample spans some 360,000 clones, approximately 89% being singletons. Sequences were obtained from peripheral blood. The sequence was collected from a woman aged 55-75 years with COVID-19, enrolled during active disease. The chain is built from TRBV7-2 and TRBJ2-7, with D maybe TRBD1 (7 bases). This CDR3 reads CASSLGQGGDEQYF. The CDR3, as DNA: TGTGCCAGCAGCTTAGGACAGGGAGGCGACGAGCAGTACTTC.